This TCR beta chain emerged from a study of cytomegalovirus exposure and HLA in healthy donors. Study findings and constraints: Presence/absence analyses assumed roughly uniform sequencing depth across donors. Previously analyzed data showed that most TCR beta V segments were productive at a frequency of about 87% or about 30%. Rare TCR sequences dominated, though some public TCRs recurred in many donors.

This CDR3 contains 14 residues. Germline V gene lookup returns CDR1 MNHEY and CDR2 SVGAGI. The V gene end was trimmed by 6 bases and the J gene end by 5 bases; junction bases not matched to a gene: 4. This clone showed up just a few times. Its antigen is unidentified. Researchers ran the PCR with 60 Vbeta and 13 Jbeta primers. Profiled with immunoSEQ multiplex PCR; TCRdb holds only in-frame clones, not every one. The top ten clones hold around 7% of a sample with about 130,000 clones, about 10% of them seen once. Sequencing was carried out using PBMCs. The clonotype comes from a woman in her thirties or forties in good health and CMV-seropositive. The chain employs TRBV6-5 and TRBJ2-2; 9 bases are a match to TRBD1. CDR3 nucleotide sequence: TGTGCCAGCAGACGACAGGGGGGGACCGGGGAGCTGTTTTTT. Its translation is CASRRQGGTGELFF.